This is a list of T cell receptor beta chains from one sample in a study of control samples from healthy donors and cancer patients. Libraries were prepared by immunoSEQ multiplex PCR; TCRdb keeps only in-frame clonotypes and omits some of them. The repertoire holds around 170,000 clones, with approximately 90% as singletons. The sequenced sample consisted of blood. These receptors all stem from a man aged 25 to 40 in good health. Each CDR3 is given without its conserved first and last residue. Each record gives: J gene, V gene, CDR3 protein.

>.|TRBV5-4
ASSLAGGQGAYEQY
>TRBJ2-2|TRBV25-1
ASSGDLAGGLTGELF
>TRBJ1-1|TRBV3-1/TRBV3-2
ASSQWGHLYTEAF
>TRBJ1-2|TRBV20-1
SASSGNGYT
>TRBJ2-7|TRBV10-1
ASSRLAGAGEQY
>TRBJ1-2|TRBV12-3/TRBV12-4
ASSRGYGYT
>TRBJ2-5|TRBV30
AWGRLAGVETQY
>TRBJ1-2|TRBV14
ASSPGTVYGYT
>TRBJ2-7|TRBV10-2
ASTGLALDEQY
>TRBJ1-2|TRBV30
AWSGSTDYGYT
>TRBJ2-7|TRBV5-1
ASSLAGTELYEQY
>TRBJ1-3|TRBV5-8
ASSPRTGFGNTIY
>TRBJ2-1|TRBV14
ASSRTGVYEQF
>TRBJ2-4|TRBV19
ASNTPDRNIQY
>TRBJ2-5|TRBV3-1/TRBV3-2
ASSPGLAGRQETQY
>TRBJ1-1|TRBV23-1
ASSREWAQHKAF
>TRBJ1-2|TRBV12-3/TRBV12-4
ASSLQGIDGYT
>TRBJ2-2|TRBV28
ASSSSPFTSGLF
>TRBJ1-6|TRBV18
ASSPPSSYNSPLH
>TRBJ2-7|TRBV7-2
ASSSAGGPYEQY
>TRBJ2-7|TRBV19
ASSMGTGSLEQY
>TRBJ2-4|TRBV27
ASRLDSKNIQY
>TRBJ1-3|TRBV7-2
ASTPGQGAGNTIY
>TRBJ1-2|TRBV28
ASSFLRGSGYT
>TRBJ2-1|TRBV12-5
ASGSRDRGIEQF
>TRBJ2-5|TRBV10-1
ASSTSPRLRWETQY
>TRBJ2-2|TRBV6-2/TRBV6-3
ASNPSLGQGASTGELF
>TRBJ1-2|TRBV29-1
SVVRGTGYT
>TRBJ1-1|TRBV19
ASSTLHSNTEAF
>TRBJ2-3|TRBV30
AWSIGTSGGGDTQY
>TRBJ1-1|TRBV7-9
ASSLNLRGNTGGVTEAF
>TRBJ1-6|TRBV28
ASSRQNYNYNSPLH
>TRBJ1-4|TRBV5-1
ASSSGQGDEKLF
>TRBJ2-7|TRBV6-2/TRBV6-3
ASSYIQGPHEQY
>TRBJ2-3|TRBV7-3
ASSRTGRTDTQY
>TRBJ1-2|TRBV27
ASSLGGGFGYT
>TRBJ2-3|TRBV18
ASSPPRGEGPDTQY
>TRBJ1-2|TRBV10-2
ASSPGTGYGYT
>TRBJ1-1|TRBV15
ATRAEGGGANTEAF
>TRBJ2-1|TRBV12-3/TRBV12-4
ASRRTGNEQF
>TRBJ2-1|TRBV6-2/TRBV6-3
ASNPARSGGDNEQF
>TRBJ1-5|TRBV7-2
ASSSRTGNQPQH
>TRBJ1-5|TRBV2
ASRPTVPNQPQH
>TRBJ2-7|TRBV29-1
SARTSGRATSYEQY
>TRBJ2-3|TRBV9
ASTRLSTDGTQY
>TRBJ1-1|TRBV7-9
ASSPGGEAF
>TRBJ1-6|TRBV5-5
ASSIGQAYNSPLH
>TRBJ1-5|TRBV10-2
ASSESRRVRSNQPQH
>TRBJ1-2|TRBV7-2
ASSLKGGNYGYT
>TRBJ1-2|TRBV10-3
AIRRDSANYGYT
>TRBJ2-4|TRBV5-1
ASAPDTGNIQY
>TRBJ1-4|TRBV19
ASTNRKKLF
>TRBJ1-6|TRBV3-1/TRBV3-2
ASSPRGTGTASYNSPLH
>TRBJ1-2|TRBV9
ASSTLETYGYT
>TRBJ2-5|TRBV3-1/TRBV3-2
ASSHRFSETQY
>TRBJ2-3|TRBV7-2
ASSLGGAVADTQY
>TRBJ1-2|TRBV6-2/TRBV6-3
ASSYLNGYT
>TRBJ2-7|TRBV6-5
ASSYGQLNYEQY
>TRBJ1-3|TRBV28
ASSIQTGGWY
>TRBJ2-7|TRBV20-1
SASPRTLRTYEQY